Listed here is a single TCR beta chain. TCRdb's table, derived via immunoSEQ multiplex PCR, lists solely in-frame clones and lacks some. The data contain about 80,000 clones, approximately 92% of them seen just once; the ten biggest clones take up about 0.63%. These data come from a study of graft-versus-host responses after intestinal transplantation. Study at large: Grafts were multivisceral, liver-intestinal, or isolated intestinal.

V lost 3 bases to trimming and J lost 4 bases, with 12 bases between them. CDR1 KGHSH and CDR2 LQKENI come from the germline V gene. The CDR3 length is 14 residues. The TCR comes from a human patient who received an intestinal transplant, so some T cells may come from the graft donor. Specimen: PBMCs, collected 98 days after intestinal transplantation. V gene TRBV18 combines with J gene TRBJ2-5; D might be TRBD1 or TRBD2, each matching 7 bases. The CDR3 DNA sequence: TGTGCCAGCTCACCCTCAGGGGGGGGAGAGACCCAGTACTTC. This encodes CASSPSGGGETQYF.